This T cell receptor beta chain was sequenced for a study of T cell responses to AZD1222 COVID-19 vaccine. Germline CDR1 MNHEY, CDR2 SVGAGI. This CDR3 is built from 13 residues. The V gene lost 6 bases and the J gene lost 0 bases, with 9 bases spanning the gap. This table comes from immunoSEQ multiplex PCR, and its TCRdb copy is limited to in-frame clones, with some not included. The sample contains roughly 200,000 clones, 90% to 95% of which appear only once. This chain connects TRBV6-5 to TRBJ2-7; D might be TRBD2 (6 bases). Sequencing was performed on peripheral blood, taken 28 days after the second dose of the MenACWY control vaccine. This receptor was obtained from an adult who received the MenACWY meningococcal vaccine as a control. The CDR3: CASRAGGSYEQYF. CDR3 DNA sequence: TGTGCCAGCAGGGCCGGGGGCTCCTACGAGCAGTACTTC.